Listed below are T cell receptor beta chains from one sample, sequenced in a study of T-cell reconstitution after alpha-beta-depleted transplantation in children. MiXCR was run by TCRdb on the PCR reads, yielding one entry per CDR3 protein. This sample has more than 500,000 distinct CDR3 sequences, with over 9.5% found just once. Material: PBMCs, mostly from graft donor cells, obtained 180 days after TCRalphabeta/CD19-depleted stem cell transplant. These receptors were obtained from a female patient aged 2-9 years who had a stem cell transplant for aplastic anemia, so the T cells may come from the graft donor. Both conserved end residues are part of each CDR3. The D gene is left open where the match is weak. Some rows mark clone size as missing; the rest say once, few, many or name a class of expanded clone.

>17|TRBV7-2|.|TRBJ2-3|.
TGTGCCAGCAGCTTATGGGGGGGGGCGCGTGTTAAAGATACGCAGTATTTT
CASSLWGGARVKDTQYF
>15|TRBV6-1|few|TRBJ1-1|TRBD1
TGTGCCAGCAGGCCCAGGGGGGGATTGAACACTGAAGCTTTCTTT
CASRPRGGLNTEAFF
>14|TRBV12-3/TRBV12-4|.|TRBJ2-2|.
TGTGCCAGCAGTTTTCACAGGGACACCGGGGAGCTGTTTTTT
CASSFHRDTGELFF
>12|TRBV6-5|many|TRBJ2-1|.
TGTGCCAGCAGTGGGAACTACAATGAGCAGTTCTTC
CASSGNYNEQFF
>14|TRBV5-6|many|TRBJ2-7|.
TGTGCCAGCAGCTTGGCCAGGCCCCACTACGAGCAGTACTTC
CASSLARPHYEQYF
>14|TRBV12-3/TRBV12-4|many|TRBJ2-1|TRBD2
TGTGCCAGCAGCCGGACTAGCGGGAGGAATGAGCAGTTCTTC
CASSRTSGRNEQFF
>15|TRBV20-1|.|TRBJ2-2|.
TGCAGTGCTAGAGATAAGGGATGGGACACCGGGGAGCTGTTTTTT
CSARDKGWDTGELFF
>14|TRBV12-3/TRBV12-4|few|TRBJ1-5|.
TGTGCCAGCAGGTTCCAGGGGATCGGTCAGCCCCAGCATTTT
CASRFQGIGQPQHF
>14|TRBV20-1|.|TRBJ2-7|.
TGCAGTGCTAGAAGTGGACGGAGCTCCTACGAGCAGTACTTC
CSARSGRSSYEQYF
>11|TRBV11-3|few|TRBJ2-1|.
TGTGCCAGCAGCTTAGGCGGGCAGGGGTTCTTC
CASSLGGQGFF
>12|TRBV20-1|many|TRBJ2-3|.
TGCAGTGCTGGTATTCGGGGAGATACGCAGTATTTT
CSAGIRGDTQYF
>15|TRBV5-1|.|TRBJ2-5|TRBD1
TGCGCCAGCAGCTCAGGCCGGGACAGACAAGAGACCCAGTACTTC
CASSSGRDRQETQYF
>16|TRBV7-8|few|TRBJ2-7|TRBD2
TGTGCCAGCAGCCTGCCGACTAGCGGAGTTCTCGTCGAGCAGTACTTC
CASSLPTSGVLVEQYF
>17|TRBV18|few|TRBJ2-7|TRBD1
TGTGCCAGCTCACCAAGACAGGGGACTCAACTAAACCACGAGCAGTACTTC
CASSPRQGTQLNHEQYF
>15|TRBV20-1|few|TRBJ2-5|.
TGCAGTGCTCTCCTCTTGGCGGGGAACCAAGAGACCCAGTACTTC
CSALLLAGNQETQYF
>17|TRBV11-2|.|TRBJ2-1|TRBD2
TGTGCCAGCAGCTTATCGGGCGGGAGCCTTTACCGCAATGAGCAGTTCTTC
CASSLSGGSLYRNEQFF
>15|TRBV4-3|.|TRBJ1-2|.
TGCGCCAGCAGCCAAGACGAAGACAGGCCGTATGGCTACACCTTC
CASSQDEDRPYGYTF
>16|TRBV7-8|few|TRBJ2-7|TRBD1
TGTGCCAGCAGCTTATCTTTTGGGGACAGGAGTTACGAGCAGTACTTC
CASSLSFGDRSYEQYF
>16|TRBV3-1|few|TRBJ2-7|TRBD1
TGTGCCAGCAGCCAAGACGGGACAGGGAGCTCCTACGAGCAGTACTTC
CASSQDGTGSSYEQYF
>16|TRBV7-8|.|TRBJ2-5|.
TGTGCCAGCAGCTTAGAGGCGGGACACTTTATTGAGACCCAGTACTTC
CASSLEAGHFIETQYF
>15|TRBV6-1|.|TRBJ1-1|TRBD1
TGTGCCAGCACTATGACAGGGACACCGAGGGCTGAAGCTTTCTTT
CASTMTGTPRAEAFF
>16|TRBV7-9|.|TRBJ2-1|TRBD2
TGTGCCAGCACACCACCTAGCGGGAGCTCCTACAATGAGCAGTTCTTC
CASTPPSGSSYNEQFF
>12|TRBV5-5|.|TRBJ2-3|.
TGTGCCAGCACTTCCGACGTGGATACGCAGTATTTT
CASTSDVDTQYF
>13|TRBV29-1|many|TRBJ1-2|.
TGCAGCGTCGCGGACGGACCTAACTATGGCTACACCTTC
CSVADGPNYGYTF
>15|TRBV4-2|few|TRBJ2-7|TRBD1
TGTGCCAGCAGCTTCCGACAGGGTCAATCCTACGAGCAGTACTTC
CASSFRQGQSYEQYF
>15|TRBV20-1|.|TRBJ1-5|.
TGCAGTGCTCGCGGGCCGAACGGGGACAATCAGCCCCAGCATTTT
CSARGPNGDNQPQHF
>15|TRBV4-2|few|TRBJ2-5|.
TGTGCCAGCAGCCAGGGCAAGGGCTACCAAGAGACCCAGTACTTC
CASSQGKGYQETQYF
>12|TRBV6-1|.|TRBJ2-7|.
TGTGCCAGCAGTGAAGGAGCGTACGAGCAGTACTTC
CASSEGAYEQYF
>15|TRBV2|few|TRBJ2-3|TRBD1
TGTGCCAGCAGTGGGGGGACAGGGGTGACAGATACGCAGTATTTT
CASSGGTGVTDTQYF
>11|TRBV12-3/TRBV12-4|many|TRBJ2-1|.
TGTGCCAGCAGTTGGGCAGATGAGCAGTTCTTC
CASSWADEQFF
>18|TRBV11-1|.|TRBJ2-4|.
TGTGCCAGCAGCCAGACCCCGACTTTTCCGGACGCCAAAAACATTCAGTACTTC
CASSQTPTFPDAKNIQYF
>14|TRBV4-3|.|TRBJ2-1|.
TGCGCCAGCAGCCAGTTAGCAGCCCCCAATGAGCAGTTCTTC
CASSQLAAPNEQFF
>12|TRBV28|many|TRBJ1-2|.
TGTGCCAGCAGTTTACAGGGAGGTGGCTACACCTTC
CASSLQGGGYTF
>15|TRBV20-1|.|TRBJ2-2|.
TGCAGTGCTAGCAAAGCCGGGACTGACACCGGGGAGCTGTTTTTT
CSASKAGTDTGELFF
>13|TRBV7-2|.|TRBJ2-1|.
TGTGCCAGCAGCTTGGACTACAACAATGAGCAGTTCTTC
CASSLDYNNEQFF
>14|TRBV7-9|many|TRBJ1-2|.
TGTGCCAGCAGCCCCGGGACGGTGAACTATGGCTACACCTTC
CASSPGTVNYGYTF
>13|TRBV18|.|TRBJ2-5|.
TGTGCCAGCTCACCTCAGACCCAAGAGACCCAGTACTTC
CASSPQTQETQYF
>16|TRBV7-2|few|TRBJ1-6|TRBD1
TGTGCCAGCAGCTTACTTCCAGGGGGCATGAATTCACCCCTCCACTTT
CASSLLPGGMNSPLHF
>15|TRBV7-2|.|TRBJ2-5|.
TGTGCCAGCAGCTGGCGAGGGACTGGGCAAGAGACCCAGTACTTC
CASSWRGTGQETQYF